This T cell receptor (beta chain) was identified during a study of response to subunit inactivated influenza vaccine. Whole-study results and caveats: It was the authors' suggestion that each seasonal influenza vaccination recruits few new T cells.

One entry per CDR3 protein, called by TCRdb with MiXCR from the RT-PCR reads. This table holds about 800,000 distinct CDR3 sequences, 21% found once. This clonotype was counted between two and nine times. The antigen is not known. V lost 1 base and J 0 bases, leaving 13 bases between the germline ends. Germline V CDR1 and CDR2: SQVTM, ANQGSEA. The CDR3 is made up of 16 amino acids. Source: PBMCs from blood, taken more than 4 days after vaccination. The chain couples TRBV29-1 to TRBJ2-1, with D unresolved. The source of this sequence is a man in his fifties who received an inactivated influenza vaccine. CDR3 sequence reads: CSVEGAGRLSYNEQFF. CDR3 DNA sequence: TGCAGCGTTGAAGGGGCAGGAAGACTCTCCTACAATGAGCAGTTCTTC.